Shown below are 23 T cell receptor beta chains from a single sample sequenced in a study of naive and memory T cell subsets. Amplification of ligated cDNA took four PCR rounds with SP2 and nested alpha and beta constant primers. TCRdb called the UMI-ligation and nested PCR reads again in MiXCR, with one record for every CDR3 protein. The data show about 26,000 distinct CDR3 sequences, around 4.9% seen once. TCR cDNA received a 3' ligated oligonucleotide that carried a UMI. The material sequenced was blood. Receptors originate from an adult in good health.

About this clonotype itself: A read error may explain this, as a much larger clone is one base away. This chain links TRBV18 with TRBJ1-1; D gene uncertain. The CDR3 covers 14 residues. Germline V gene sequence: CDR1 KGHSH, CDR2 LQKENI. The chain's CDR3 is CASSPPVSGSEALF. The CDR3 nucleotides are TGTGCCAGCTCACCACCGGTGAGCGGGAGTGAAGCTCTCTTT.

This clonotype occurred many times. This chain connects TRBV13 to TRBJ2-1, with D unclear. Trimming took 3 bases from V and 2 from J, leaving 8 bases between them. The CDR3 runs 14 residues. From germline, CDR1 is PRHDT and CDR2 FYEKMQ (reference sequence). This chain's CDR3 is CASSFSQPYNEQFF. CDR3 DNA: TGTGCCAGCAGCTTTTCACAACCCTACAATGAGCAGTTCTTC.

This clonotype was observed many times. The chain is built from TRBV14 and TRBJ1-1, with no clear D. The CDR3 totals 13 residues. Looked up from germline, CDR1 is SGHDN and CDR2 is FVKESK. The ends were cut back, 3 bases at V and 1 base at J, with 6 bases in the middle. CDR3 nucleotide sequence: TGTGCCAGCAGCCATGGAGAGAACACTGAAGCTTTCTTT. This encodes CASSHGENTEAFF. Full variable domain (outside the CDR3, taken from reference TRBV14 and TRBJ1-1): EAGVTQFPSHSVIEKGQTVTLRCDPISGHDNLYWYRRVMGKEIKFLLHFVKESKQDESGMPNNRFLAERTGGTYSTLKVQPAELEDSGVYFCASSHGENTEAFFGQGTRLTVV.

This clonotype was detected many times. DNA of the CDR3: TGTGCCAGCAGCATCACCCAGGGGGAGACCTATGGCTACACCTTC. Its translation is CASSITQGETYGYTF. The rearrangement links TRBV2 to TRBJ1-2, with 7 bases that match TRBD1. CDR3 length: 15 residues. CDR1 and CDR2 from the germline V gene are SNHLY and FYNNEI. The junction had 11 bases not matched to a gene; V was cut back by 6 bases and J by 4 bases.

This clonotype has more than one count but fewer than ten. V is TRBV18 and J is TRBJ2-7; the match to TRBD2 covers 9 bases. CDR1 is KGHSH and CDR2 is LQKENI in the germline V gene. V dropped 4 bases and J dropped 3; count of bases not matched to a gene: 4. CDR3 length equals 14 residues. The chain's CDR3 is CASSQGTSSYEQYF. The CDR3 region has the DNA TGTGCCAGCTCACAAGGGACTAGCAGCTACGAGCAGTACTTC.

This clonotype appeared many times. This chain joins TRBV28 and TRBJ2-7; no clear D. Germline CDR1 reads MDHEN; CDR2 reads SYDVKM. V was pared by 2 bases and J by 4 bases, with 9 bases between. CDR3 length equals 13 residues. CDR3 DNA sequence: TGTGCCAGCAGTTTAGAGGTCCAGTACGAGCAGTACTTC. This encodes CASSLEVQYEQYF.

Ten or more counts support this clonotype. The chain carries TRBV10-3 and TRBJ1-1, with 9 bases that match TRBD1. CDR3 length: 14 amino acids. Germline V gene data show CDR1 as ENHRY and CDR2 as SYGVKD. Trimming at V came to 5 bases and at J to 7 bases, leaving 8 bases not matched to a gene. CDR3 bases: TGTGCCATCAGTCCTTTGGAGGACAGGGGTGAAGCTTTCTTT. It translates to CAISPLEDRGEAFF.

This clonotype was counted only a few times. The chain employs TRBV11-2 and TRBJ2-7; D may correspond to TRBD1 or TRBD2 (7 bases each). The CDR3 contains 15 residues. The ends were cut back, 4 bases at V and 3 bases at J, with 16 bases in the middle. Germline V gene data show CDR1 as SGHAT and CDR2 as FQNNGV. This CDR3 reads CASSSGGAGRYEQYF. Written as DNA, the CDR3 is TGTGCCAGCAGCTCAGGGGGGGCGGGCCGCTACGAGCAGTACTTC.

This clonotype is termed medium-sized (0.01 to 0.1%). This chain's CDR3 is CAISVRGSSNTEAFF. As DNA, the CDR3 is TGTGCCATCTCTGTAAGGGGATCGTCGAACACTGAAGCTTTCTTT. V gene TRBV10-3 combines with J gene TRBJ1-1, with a weak D call TRBD1 (5 bases). V lost 8 bases, J lost 1 base, and 17 bases lay in between. The CDR3 runs 15 residues. CDR1 is ENHRY, CDR2 SYGVKD, per germline.

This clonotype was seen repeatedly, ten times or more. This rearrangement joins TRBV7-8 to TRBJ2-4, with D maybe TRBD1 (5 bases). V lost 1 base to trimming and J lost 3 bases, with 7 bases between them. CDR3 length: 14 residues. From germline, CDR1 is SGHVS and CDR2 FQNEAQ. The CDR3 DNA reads TGTGCCAGCAGCTTAGGGGGCCTCAAAAACATTCAGTACTTC. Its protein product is CASSLGGLKNIQYF.

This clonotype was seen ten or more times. The CDR3 nucleotides are TGCGCCAGCAGCCACGGACTGACTTACACTGAAGCTTTCTTT. It yields the protein CASSHGLTYTEAFF. J is TRBJ1-1 and V is TRBV4-3; D gene uncertain. Germline loops: CDR1 LGHNA, CDR2 YSLEER. Trimming left V 3 bases short and J 3 bases short, with 11 bases between. The CDR3 is 14 residues long.

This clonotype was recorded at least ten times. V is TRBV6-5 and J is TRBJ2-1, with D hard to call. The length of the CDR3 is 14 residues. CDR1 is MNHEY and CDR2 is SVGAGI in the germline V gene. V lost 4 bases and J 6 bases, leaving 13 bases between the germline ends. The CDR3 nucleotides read TGTGCCAGCAGTTCGAGGCGGACCCGCAATGAGCAGTTCTTC. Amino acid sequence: CASSSRRTRNEQFF.

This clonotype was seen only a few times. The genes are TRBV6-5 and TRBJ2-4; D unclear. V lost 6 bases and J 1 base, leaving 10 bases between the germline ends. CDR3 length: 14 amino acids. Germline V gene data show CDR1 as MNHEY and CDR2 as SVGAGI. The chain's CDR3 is CASSLMGAKNIQYF. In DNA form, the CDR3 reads TGTGCCAGCAGCCTTATGGGGGCCAAAAACATTCAGTACTTC.

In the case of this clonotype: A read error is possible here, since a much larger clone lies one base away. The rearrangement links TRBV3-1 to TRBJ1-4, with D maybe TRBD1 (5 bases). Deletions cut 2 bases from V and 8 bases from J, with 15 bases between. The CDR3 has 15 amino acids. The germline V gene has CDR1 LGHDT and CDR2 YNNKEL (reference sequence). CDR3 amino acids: CASSQTGVPGEKLFF. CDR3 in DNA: TGTGCCAGCAGCCAAACAGGCGTCCCGGGAGAAAAACTGTTTTTT.

The CDR3 nucleotides are TGTGCCAGCAGTTACTCGAGGCGGCAGGGGGTATGGACCGGGGAGCTGTTTTTT. Encoded protein: CASSYSRRQGVWTGELFF. The rearrangement uses TRBV6-2 or TRBV6-3 and TRBJ2-2, with TRBD1 matching over 7 bases. This CDR3 is built from 18 residues. Trimming at V came to 0 bases and at J to 5 bases, leaving 12 bases not matched to a gene. Germline assignment: CDR1 MNHEY and CDR2 SVGEGT.

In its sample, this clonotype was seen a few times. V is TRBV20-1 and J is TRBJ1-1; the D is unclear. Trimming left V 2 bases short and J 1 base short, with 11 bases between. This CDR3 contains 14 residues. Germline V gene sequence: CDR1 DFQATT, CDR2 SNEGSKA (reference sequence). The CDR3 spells CSARKETRNTEAFF. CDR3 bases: TGCAGTGCTAGAAAGGAGACCAGGAACACTGAAGCTTTCTTT.

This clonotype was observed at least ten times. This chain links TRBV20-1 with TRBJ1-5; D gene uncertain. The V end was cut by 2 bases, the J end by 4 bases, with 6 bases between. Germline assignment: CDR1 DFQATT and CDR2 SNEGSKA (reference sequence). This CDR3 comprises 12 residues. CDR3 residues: CSARTRNQPQHF. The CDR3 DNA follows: TGCAGTGCTAGAACCCGAAATCAGCCCCAGCATTTT.

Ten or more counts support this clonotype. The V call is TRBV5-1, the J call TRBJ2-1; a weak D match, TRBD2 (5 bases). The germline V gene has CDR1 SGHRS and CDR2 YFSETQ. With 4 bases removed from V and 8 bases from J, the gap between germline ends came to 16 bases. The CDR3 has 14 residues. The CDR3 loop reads CASSSGPSSDEQFF. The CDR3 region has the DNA TGCGCCAGCAGCAGTGGGCCTAGCTCCGATGAGCAGTTCTTC.

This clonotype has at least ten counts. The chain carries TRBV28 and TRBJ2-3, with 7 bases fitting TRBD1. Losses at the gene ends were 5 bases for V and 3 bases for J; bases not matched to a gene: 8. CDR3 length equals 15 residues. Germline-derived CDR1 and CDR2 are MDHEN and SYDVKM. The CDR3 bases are TGTGCCAGCAGTCCGGACAGGTTTACGACAGATACGCAGTATTTT. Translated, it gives CASSPDRFTTDTQYF.

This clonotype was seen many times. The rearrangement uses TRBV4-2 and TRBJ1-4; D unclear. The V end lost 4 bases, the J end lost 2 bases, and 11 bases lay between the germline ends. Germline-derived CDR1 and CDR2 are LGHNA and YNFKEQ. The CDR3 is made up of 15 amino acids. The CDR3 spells CASSPGPTTNEKLFF. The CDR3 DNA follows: TGTGCCAGCAGCCCCGGACCGACGACTAATGAAAAACTGTTTTTT.

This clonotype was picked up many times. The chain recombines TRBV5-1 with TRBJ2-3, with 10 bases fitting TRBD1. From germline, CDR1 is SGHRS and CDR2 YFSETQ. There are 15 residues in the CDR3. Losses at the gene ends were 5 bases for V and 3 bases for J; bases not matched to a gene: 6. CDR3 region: CASRSGQGWTDTQYF. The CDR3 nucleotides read TGCGCCAGCAGGTCGGGACAGGGGTGGACAGATACGCAGTATTTT.

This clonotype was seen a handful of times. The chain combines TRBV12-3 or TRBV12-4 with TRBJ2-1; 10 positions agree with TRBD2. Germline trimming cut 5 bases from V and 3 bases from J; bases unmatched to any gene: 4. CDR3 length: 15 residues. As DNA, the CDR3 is TGTGCCAGCAGTCACCGGACTAGCGGCTACAATGAGCAGTTCTTC. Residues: CASSHRTSGYNEQFF.

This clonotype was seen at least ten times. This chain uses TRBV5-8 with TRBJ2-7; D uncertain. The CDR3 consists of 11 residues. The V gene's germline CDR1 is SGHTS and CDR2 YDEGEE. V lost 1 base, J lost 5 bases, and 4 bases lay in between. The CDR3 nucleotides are TGTGCCAGCAGCTTGTATGACGAGCAGTACTTC. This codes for CASSLYDEQYF.